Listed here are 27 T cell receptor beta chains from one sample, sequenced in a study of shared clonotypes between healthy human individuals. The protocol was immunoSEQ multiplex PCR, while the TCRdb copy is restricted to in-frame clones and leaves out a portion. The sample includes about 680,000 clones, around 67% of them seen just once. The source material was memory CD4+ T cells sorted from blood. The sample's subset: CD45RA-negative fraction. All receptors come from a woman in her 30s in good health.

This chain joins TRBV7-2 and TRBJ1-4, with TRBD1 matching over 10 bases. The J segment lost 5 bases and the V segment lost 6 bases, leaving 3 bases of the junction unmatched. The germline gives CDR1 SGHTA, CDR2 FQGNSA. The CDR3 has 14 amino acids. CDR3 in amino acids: CASRRTGGNEKLFF. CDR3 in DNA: TGTGCCAGCAGGAGGACAGGGGGGAATGAAAAACTGTTTTTT.

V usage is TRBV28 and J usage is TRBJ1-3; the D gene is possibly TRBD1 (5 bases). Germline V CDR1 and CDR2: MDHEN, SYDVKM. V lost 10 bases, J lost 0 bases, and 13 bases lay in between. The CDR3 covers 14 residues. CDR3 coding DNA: TGTGCCATCCGGCAGGGTAGCTCTGGAAACACCATATATTTT. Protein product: CAIRQGSSGNTIYF.

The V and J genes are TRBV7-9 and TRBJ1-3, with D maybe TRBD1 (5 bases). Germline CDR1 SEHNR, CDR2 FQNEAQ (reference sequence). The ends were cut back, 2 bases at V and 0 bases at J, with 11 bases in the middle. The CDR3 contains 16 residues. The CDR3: CASSLIRQNSGNTIYF. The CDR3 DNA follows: TGTGCCAGCAGCTTAATAAGACAGAACTCTGGAAACACCATATATTTT. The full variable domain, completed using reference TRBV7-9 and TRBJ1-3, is DTGVSQNPRHKITKRGQNVTFRCDPISEHNRLYWYRQTLGQGPEFLTYFQNEAQLEKSRLLSDRFSAERPKGSFSTLEIQRTEQGDSAMYLCASSLIRQNSGNTIYFGEGSWLTVV.

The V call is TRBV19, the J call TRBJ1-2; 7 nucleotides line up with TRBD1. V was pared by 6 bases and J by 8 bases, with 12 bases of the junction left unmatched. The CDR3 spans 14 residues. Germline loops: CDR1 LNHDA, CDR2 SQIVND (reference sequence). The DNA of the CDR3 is TGTGCCAGTAGGGGCACAGGGGAAGTTAGGGGCTACACCTTC. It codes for CASRGTGEVRGYTF.

The CDR3 region is CASSGAHGYTF. In DNA form, the CDR3 reads TGTGCCAGCAGCGGGGCCCATGGCTACACCTTC. This sequence joins TRBV21-1 and TRBJ1-2; the D call in the table, TRBD1, was not verified against the DNA. TRBV21-1 corresponds to a pseudogene. The CDR3 length is 11 residues.

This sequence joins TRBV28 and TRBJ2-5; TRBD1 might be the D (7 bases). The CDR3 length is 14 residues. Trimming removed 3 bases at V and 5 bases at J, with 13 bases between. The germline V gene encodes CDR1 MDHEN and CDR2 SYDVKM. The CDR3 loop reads CASSFRGAIETQYF. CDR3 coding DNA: TGTGCCAGCAGTTTCAGGGGGGCTATCGAGACCCAGTACTTC. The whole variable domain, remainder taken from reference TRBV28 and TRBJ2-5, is DVKVTQSSRYLVKRTGEKVFLECVQDMDHENMFWYRQDPGLGLRLIYFSYDVKMKEKGDIPEGYSVSREKKERFSLILESASTNQTSMYLCASSFRGAIETQYFGPGTRLLVL.

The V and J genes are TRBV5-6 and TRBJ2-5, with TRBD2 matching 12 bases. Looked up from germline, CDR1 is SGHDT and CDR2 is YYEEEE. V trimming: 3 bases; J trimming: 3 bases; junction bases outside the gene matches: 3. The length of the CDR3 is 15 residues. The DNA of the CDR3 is TGTGCCAGCAGCTCCCTAGCGGGAGGGAAAGAGACCCAGTACTTC. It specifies CASSSLAGGKETQYF.

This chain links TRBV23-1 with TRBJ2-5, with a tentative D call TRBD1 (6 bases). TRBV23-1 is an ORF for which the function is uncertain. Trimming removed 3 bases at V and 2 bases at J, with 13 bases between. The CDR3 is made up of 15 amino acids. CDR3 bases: TGCGCCAGCAGTCACCCCGGGACATTGCAAGAGACCCAGTACTTC. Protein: CASSHPGTLQETQYF.

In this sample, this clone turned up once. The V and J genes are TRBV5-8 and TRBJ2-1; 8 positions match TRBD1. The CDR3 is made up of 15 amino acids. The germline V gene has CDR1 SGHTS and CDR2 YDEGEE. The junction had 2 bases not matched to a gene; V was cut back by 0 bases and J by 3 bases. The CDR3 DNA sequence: TGTGCCAGCAGCTTGGGACAGGGGCACTACAATGAGCAGTTCTTC. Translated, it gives CASSLGQGHYNEQFF.

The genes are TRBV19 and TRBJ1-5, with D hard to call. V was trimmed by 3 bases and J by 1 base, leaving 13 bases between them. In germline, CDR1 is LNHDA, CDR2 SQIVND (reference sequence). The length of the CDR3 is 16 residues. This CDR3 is CASSIWRTQSNQPQHF. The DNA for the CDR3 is TGTGCCAGTAGTATTTGGCGGACCCAAAGCAATCAGCCCCAGCATTTT.

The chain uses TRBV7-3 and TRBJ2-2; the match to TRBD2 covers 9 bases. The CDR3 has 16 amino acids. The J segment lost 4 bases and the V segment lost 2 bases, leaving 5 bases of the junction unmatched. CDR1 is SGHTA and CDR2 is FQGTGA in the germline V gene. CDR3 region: CASSLGLAITTGELFF. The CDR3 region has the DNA TGTGCCAGCAGCTTAGGACTAGCGATTACCACCGGGGAGCTGTTTTTT. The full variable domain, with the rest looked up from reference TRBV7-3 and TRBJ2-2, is GAGVSQTPSNKVTEKGKYVELRCDPISGHTALYWYRQSLGQGPEFLIYFQGTGAADDSGLPNDRFFAVRPEGSVSTLKIQRTERGDSAVYLCASSLGLAITTGELFFGEGSRLTVL.

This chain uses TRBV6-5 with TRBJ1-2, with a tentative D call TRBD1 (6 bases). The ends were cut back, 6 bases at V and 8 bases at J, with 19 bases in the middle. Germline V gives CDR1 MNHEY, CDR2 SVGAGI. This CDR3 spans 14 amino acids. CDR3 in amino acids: CASRDPDRSGGYTF. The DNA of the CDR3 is TGTGCCAGCAGGGACCCCGACAGGTCGGGAGGCTACACCTTC.

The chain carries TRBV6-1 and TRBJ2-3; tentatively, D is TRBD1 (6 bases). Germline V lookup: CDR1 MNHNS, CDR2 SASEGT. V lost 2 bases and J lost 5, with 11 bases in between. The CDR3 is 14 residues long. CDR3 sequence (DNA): TGTGCCAGCAGTGAAAGGCTAGGGGGAGATACGCAGTATTTT. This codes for CASSERLGGDTQYF.

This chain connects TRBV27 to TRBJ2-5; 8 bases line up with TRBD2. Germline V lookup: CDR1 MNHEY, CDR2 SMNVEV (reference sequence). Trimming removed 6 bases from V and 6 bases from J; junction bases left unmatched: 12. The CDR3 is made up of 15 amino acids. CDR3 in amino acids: CASSLLPGLDKTQYF. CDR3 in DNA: TGTGCCAGCAGCCTCCTCCCGGGACTAGATAAGACCCAGTACTTC.

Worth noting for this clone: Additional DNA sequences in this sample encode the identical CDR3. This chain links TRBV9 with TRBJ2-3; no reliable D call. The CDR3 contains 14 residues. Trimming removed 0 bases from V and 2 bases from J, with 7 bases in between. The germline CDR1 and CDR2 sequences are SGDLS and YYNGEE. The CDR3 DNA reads TGTGCCAGCAGCGTAGGAGGCTCCACAGATACGCAGTATTTT. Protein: CASSVGGSTDTQYF.

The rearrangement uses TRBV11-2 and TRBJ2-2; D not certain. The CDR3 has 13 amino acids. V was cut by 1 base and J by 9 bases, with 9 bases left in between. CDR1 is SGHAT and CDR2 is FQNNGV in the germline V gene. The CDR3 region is CASSLGVYRELFF. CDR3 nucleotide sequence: TGTGCCAGCAGCTTAGGGGTCTATAGGGAGCTGTTTTTT.

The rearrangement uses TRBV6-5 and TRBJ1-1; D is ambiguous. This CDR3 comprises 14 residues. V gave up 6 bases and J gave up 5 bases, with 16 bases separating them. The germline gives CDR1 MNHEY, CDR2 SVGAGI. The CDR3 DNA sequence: TGTGCCAGCAGGCGGGATACTGAGTGGACTGAAGCTTTCTTT. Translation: CASRRDTEWTEAFF.

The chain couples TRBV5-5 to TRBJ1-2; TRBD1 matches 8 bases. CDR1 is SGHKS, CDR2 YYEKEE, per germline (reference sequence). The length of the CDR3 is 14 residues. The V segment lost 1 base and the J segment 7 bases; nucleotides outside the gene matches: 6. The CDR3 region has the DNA TGTGCCAGCAGCTTGAACAGGGGGAAGGGTGGCTACACCTTC. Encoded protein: CASSLNRGKGGYTF.

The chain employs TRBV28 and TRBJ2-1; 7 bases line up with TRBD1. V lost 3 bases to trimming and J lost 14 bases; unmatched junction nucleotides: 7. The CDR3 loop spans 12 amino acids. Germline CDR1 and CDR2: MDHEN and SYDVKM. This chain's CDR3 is CASSLTGSGEFF. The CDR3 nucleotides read TGTGCCAGCAGTTTGACAGGGAGTGGGGAGTTCTTC.

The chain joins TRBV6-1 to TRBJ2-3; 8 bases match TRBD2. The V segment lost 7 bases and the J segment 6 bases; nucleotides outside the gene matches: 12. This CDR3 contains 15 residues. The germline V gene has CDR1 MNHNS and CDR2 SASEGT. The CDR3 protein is CASTRLAGGLDTQYF. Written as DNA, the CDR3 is TGTGCCAGCACCCGTCTCGCGGGAGGTTTGGATACGCAGTATTTT.

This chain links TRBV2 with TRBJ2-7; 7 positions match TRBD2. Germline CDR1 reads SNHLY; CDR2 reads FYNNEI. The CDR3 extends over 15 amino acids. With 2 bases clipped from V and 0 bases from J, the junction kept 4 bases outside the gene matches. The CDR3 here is CASSELRGVSYEQYF. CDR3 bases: TGTGCCAGCAGTGAACTTCGGGGGGTCTCCTACGAGCAGTACTTC.

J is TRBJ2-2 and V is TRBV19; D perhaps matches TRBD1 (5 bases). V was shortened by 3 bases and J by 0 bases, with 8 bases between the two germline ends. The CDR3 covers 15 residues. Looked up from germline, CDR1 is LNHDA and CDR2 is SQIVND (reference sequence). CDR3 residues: CASSIRAANTGELFF. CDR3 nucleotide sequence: TGTGCCAGTAGTATCAGGGCCGCGAACACCGGGGAGCTGTTTTTT.

CDR3 bases: TGTGCCAGTACTGAGACAGGGGTAGGAAATCAGCCCCAGCATTTT. It codes for CASTETGVGNQPQHF. The V call is TRBV19, the J call TRBJ1-5; 8 bases align to TRBD1. V gave up 7 bases and J gave up 4 bases; unmatched junction bases: 9. The CDR3 length is 15 residues. CDR1 is LNHDA and CDR2 is SQIVND in the germline V gene (reference sequence).

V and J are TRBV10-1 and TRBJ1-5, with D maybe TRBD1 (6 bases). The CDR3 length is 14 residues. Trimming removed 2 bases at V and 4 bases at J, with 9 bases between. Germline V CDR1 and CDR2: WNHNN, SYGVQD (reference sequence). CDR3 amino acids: CASSEGQGNQPQHF. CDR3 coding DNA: TGCGCCAGCAGTGAGGGTCAGGGGAATCAGCCCCAGCATTTT.

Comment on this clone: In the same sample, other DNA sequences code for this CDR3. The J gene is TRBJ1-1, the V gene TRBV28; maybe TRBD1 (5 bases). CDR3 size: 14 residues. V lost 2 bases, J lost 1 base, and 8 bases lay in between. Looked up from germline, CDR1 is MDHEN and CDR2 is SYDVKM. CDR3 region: CASSLRQPNTEAFF. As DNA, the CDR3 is TGTGCCAGCAGTTTAAGACAGCCGAACACTGAAGCTTTCTTT.

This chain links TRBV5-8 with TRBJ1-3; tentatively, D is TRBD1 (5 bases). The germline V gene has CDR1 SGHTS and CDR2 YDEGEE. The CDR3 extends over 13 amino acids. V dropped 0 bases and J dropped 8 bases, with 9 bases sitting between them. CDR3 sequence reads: CASSLARGDTIYF. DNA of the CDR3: TGTGCCAGCAGCTTGGCGCGGGGCGACACCATATATTTT.

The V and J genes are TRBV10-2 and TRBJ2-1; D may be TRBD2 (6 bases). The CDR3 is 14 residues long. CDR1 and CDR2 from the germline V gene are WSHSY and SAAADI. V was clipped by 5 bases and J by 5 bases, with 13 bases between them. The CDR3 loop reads CASSRSGFDNEQFF. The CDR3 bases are TGCGCCAGCAGTCGGAGCGGGTTCGACAATGAGCAGTTCTTC.